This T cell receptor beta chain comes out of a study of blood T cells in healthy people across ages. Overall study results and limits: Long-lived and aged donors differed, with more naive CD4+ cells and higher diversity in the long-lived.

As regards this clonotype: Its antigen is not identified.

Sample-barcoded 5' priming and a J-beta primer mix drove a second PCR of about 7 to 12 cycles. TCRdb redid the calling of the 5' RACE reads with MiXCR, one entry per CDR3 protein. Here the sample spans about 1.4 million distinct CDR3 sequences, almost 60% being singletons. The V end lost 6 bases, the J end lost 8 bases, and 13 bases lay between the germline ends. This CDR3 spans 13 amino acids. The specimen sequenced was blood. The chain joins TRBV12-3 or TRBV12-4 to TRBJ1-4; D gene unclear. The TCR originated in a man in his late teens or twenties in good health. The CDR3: CASSHSDQEKLFF. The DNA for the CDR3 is TGTGCCAGCAGCCATTCAGATCAGGAAAAACTGTTTTTT.